This T cell receptor beta chain was identified in a study of blood T cell repertoires in COVID-19. Per the original data handling: Reference gene primer amplification gave estimated nucleated cell counts. Using immunoSEQ multiplex PCR, the repertoire was profiled, and TCRdb retains in-frame clones only, with some absent. V and J calls and clone size are given by that table; D and trimming were obtained from the DNA. The sample shows 270,000 or so clones, 75% to 95% of them seen only once. This CDR3 is 14 amino acids long. CDR1 and CDR2 (germline): MNHEY, SMNVEV (reference sequence). V shed 3 bases and J shed 3 bases, with 11 bases lying between them.

What was sequenced was PBMCs or T cells enriched from blood (not recorded which). This chain joins TRBV27 and TRBJ1-2, with D tentatively TRBD1 (6 bases). The source of this sequence is a man between 35 and 55 years old who had been exposed to COVID-19. The DNA for the CDR3 is TGTGCCAGCAGTTTGAGGGGGACGGACTATGGCTACACCTTC. Encoded protein: CASSLRGTDYGYTF.